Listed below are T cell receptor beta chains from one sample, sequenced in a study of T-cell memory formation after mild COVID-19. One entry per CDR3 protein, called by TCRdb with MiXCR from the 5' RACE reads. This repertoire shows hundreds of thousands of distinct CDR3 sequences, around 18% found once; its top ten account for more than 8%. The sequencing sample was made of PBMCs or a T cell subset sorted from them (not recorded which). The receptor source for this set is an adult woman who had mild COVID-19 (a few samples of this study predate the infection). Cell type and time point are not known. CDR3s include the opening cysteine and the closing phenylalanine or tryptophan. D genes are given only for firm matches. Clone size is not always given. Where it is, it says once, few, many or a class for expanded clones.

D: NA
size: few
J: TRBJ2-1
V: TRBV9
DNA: TGTGCCAGCAGCAACACCGGGACGGGGTACAATGAGCAGTTCTTC
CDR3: CASSNTGTGYNEQFF

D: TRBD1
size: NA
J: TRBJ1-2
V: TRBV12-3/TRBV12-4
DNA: TGTGCCAGCAGTCGAACCGGGACAGGGGATGGCTACACCTTC
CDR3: CASSRTGTGDGYTF

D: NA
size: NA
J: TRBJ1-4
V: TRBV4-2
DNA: TGTGCCAGCAGCCCCGGGACGGCGGGATATAATGAAAAACTGTTTTTT
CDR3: CASSPGTAGYNEKLFF

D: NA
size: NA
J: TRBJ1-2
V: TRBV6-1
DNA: TGTGCCAGCGGCCTGCCGCAGGTACGATATGGCTACACCTTC
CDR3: CASGLPQVRYGYTF

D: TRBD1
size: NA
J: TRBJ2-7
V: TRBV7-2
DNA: TGTGCCAGCAGCCGGGCGGGACAGGTGATCTCCTACGAGCAGTACTTC
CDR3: CASSRAGQVISYEQYF

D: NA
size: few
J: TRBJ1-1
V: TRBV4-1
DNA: TGCGCCAGCAGCCCGGCGTTAGGGGCGAACACTGAAGCTTTCTTT
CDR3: CASSPALGANTEAFF

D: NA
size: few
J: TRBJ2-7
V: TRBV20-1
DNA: TGCAGTGCTAGCCCCCAGATGATCGACGAGCAGTACTTC
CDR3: CSASPQMIDEQYF

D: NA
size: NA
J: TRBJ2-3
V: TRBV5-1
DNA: TGCGCCAGCCTCCGGAGGGGGGAAAGCACAGATACGCAGTATTTT
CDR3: CASLRRGESTDTQYF

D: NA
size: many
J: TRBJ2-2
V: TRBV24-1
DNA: TGTGCCACCAGTGATTTGCATCGGGGCACCGGGGAGCTGTTTTTT
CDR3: CATSDLHRGTGELFF

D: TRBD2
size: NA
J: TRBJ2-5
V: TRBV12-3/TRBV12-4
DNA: TGTGCCAGCAGAGCTAGCGGGAGACACTTGGAGACCCAGTACTTC
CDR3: CASRASGRHLETQYF

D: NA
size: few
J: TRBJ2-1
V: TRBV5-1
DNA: TGCGCCAGCAGCTTCGGGATTAACAATGAGCAGTTCTTC
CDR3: CASSFGINNEQFF

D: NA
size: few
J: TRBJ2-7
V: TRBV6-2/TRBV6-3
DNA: TGTGCCAGCAGGGGAGTTAGGGACGGACTCTCCTACGAGCAGTACTTC
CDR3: CASRGVRDGLSYEQYF

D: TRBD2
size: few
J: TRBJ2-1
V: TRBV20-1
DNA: TGCAGTGCTAGTTCACCGGGACTAGCGCTTAATGAGCAGTTCTTC
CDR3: CSASSPGLALNEQFF

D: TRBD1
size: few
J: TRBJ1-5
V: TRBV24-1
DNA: TGTGCCACCAGTCACAGGGGAGGGGTTCAGCCCCAGCATTTT
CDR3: CATSHRGGVQPQHF

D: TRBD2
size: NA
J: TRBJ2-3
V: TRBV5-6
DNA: TGTGCCAGCAGCCAGCTCGGACTAGCGGGAGCAGGGGATACGCAGTATTTT
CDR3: CASSQLGLAGAGDTQYF

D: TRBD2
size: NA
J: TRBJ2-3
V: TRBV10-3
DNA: TGTGCCATCAGTGACGGCGGGGGGGCCACAGATACGCAGTATTTT
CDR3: CAISDGGGATDTQYF

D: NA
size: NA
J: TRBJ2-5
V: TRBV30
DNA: TGTGCCTGGAGGGACTGGGGCACGGAGACCCAGTACTTC
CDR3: CAWRDWGTETQYF

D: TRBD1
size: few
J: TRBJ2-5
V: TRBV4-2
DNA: TGTGCCAGCAGCCGGTTGACAGGGCGAGAGACCCAGTACTTC
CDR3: CASSRLTGRETQYF

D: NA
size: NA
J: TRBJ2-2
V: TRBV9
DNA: TGTGCCAGCAGCGTAGCTTCTACCACCGGGGAGCTGTTTTTT
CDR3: CASSVASTTGELFF

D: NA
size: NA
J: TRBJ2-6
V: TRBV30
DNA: TGTGCCTGGAGTGTGAGGGGACTCGTCCTGACTTTC
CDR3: CAWSVRGLVLTF

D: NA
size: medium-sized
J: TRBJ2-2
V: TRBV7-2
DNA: TGTGCCAGCAGCCTACGGGAGAGGGGCACCGGGGAGCTGTTTTTT
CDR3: CASSLRERGTGELFF

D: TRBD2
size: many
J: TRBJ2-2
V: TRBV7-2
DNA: TGTGCCAGCAGCCCCAGCGGGACCGTCGGGGAGCTGTTTTTT
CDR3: CASSPSGTVGELFF

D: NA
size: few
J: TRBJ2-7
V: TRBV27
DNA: TGTGCCAGCACCAGACAGGGACTCGACGAGCAGTACTTC
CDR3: CASTRQGLDEQYF

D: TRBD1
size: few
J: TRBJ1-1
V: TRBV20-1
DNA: TGCAGTGCTTACTTCCCGGGACAGGGCAGGAACACTGAAGCTTTCTTT
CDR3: CSAYFPGQGRNTEAFF

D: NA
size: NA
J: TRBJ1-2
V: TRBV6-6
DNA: TGTGCCAGCAGTTACCCCACCTATGGCTACACCTTC
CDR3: CASSYPTYGYTF

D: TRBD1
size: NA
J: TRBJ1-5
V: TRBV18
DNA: TGTGCCAGCTCACGAACAGGGGGAGAAAATCAGCCCCAGCATTTT
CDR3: CASSRTGGENQPQHF